The rows below give T cell receptor beta chains drawn from one sample of a study of OX40 agonist ivuxolimab in advanced cancers. Assay: immunoSEQ multiplex PCR; the TCRdb copy retains only in-frame clones and omits some. The sample includes some 77,000 clones, approximately 92% of them seen just once. The material sequenced was CD4+ or CD8+ T cells sorted from blood, taken in a trial of the OX40 agonist ivuxolimab. The source is an adult with an advanced solid tumor such as melanoma, head and neck, liver or kidney cancer. The CDR3 runs from the conserved cysteine through the conserved F or W. D genes are given only for firm matches. Not all rows give a size; the values are once, few, many and, for expanded clones, a class.

TGTGCCAGCTCAAAAGGGACACGCACAGATACGCAGTATTTT | CASSKGTRTDTQYF | - | - | TRBJ2-3 | TRBV18
TGTGCCAGCCTCTCCTTACCCCAGAGGGACCAAAACATTCAGTACTTC | CASLSLPQRDQNIQYF | - | - | TRBJ2-4 | TRBV27
TGTGCCAGCAGCCCGACAGGGCGTAACTATGGCTACACCTTC | CASSPTGRNYGYTF | TRBD1 | - | TRBJ1-2 | TRBV4-2
TGTGCCAGCAGCTTAACTCCGAGCTCCTACAATGAGCAGTTCTTC | CASSLTPSSYNEQFF | - | - | TRBJ2-1 | TRBV11-2
TGTGCCAGCCCCACTGAAACCTACGAGCAGTACTTC | CASPTETYEQYF | - | - | TRBJ2-7 | TRBV21-1
TGTGCCAGCAGCTTCAGGGGGGGGAACACTGAAGCTTTCTTT | CASSFRGGNTEAFF | TRBD1 | - | TRBJ1-1 | TRBV5-6
TGTGCCACCAGCAGAGACCAGGGGGACTATGGCTACACCTTC | CATSRDQGDYGYTF | TRBD1 | - | TRBJ1-2 | TRBV15
TGCGCCAGCAGCTTGGGGACAGAAAGGGATGAGCAGTTCTTC | CASSLGTERDEQFF | - | - | TRBJ2-1 | TRBV5-1
TGTGCCAGCAGCCCTGGGCGGTCTGGGGCCAACGTCCTGACTTTC | CASSPGRSGANVLTF | - | - | TRBJ2-6 | TRBV2
TGCGCCAGCGGGTCGGGTGGCAGCTCCTACAATGAGCAGTTCTTC | CASGSGGSSYNEQFF | - | - | TRBJ2-1 | TRBV5-1
TGTGCCAGCAGCGTGACTCCGGGACAGGGCACCTACGAGCAGTACTTC | CASSVTPGQGTYEQYF | TRBD1 | - | TRBJ2-7 | TRBV9
TGCGCCAGCAGCCTGTGGGGTTCTAATGAAAAACTGTTTTTT | CASSLWGSNEKLFF | - | once | TRBJ1-4 | TRBV5-1
TGCGCCAGCTGGGAGAGGAACAATGAGCAGTTCTTC | CASWERNNEQFF | - | - | TRBJ2-1 | TRBV5-1
TGTGCCAGCAGCTGGACTAGCGGGAGCTGGAATGAGCAGTTCTTC | CASSWTSGSWNEQFF | TRBD2 | - | TRBJ2-1 | TRBV5-4
TGTGCCAGCAGTCTAAATTCGGTGAGGGGGAACACTGAAGCTTTCTTT | CASSLNSVRGNTEAFF | - | - | TRBJ1-1 | TRBV27
TGTGCCAGCAGTTACGGGAGCATTCAGTACTTC | CASSYGSIQYF | - | - | TRBJ2-4 | TRBV6-5
TGTGCCACTCAAGGATGGGGCCTTACAGATACGCAGTATTTT | CATQGWGLTDTQYF | - | - | TRBJ2-3 | TRBV6-5
TGTGCTAGCAGTCCCGGACTAGCGGGAGGTACCGGGGAGCTGTTTTTT | CASSPGLAGGTGELFF | TRBD2 | - | TRBJ2-2 | TRBV7-7
TGTGCCAGCAGCTTAGGGACTAGCGGGAGTAGGCAGTACTTC | CASSLGTSGSRQYF | TRBD2 | - | TRBJ2-7 | TRBV7-3
TGTGCCAGCAGCGTAAGGGCTAGCGGGAGGACAGATACGCAGTATTTT | CASSVRASGRTDTQYF | TRBD2 | - | TRBJ2-3 | TRBV9